These 9 T cell receptor beta chains share one sample of origin, sequenced in a study of response to subunit inactivated influenza vaccine. MiXCR was run by TCRdb on the RT-PCR reads, yielding one entry per CDR3 protein. The table records about 500,000 distinct CDR3 sequences, approximately 15% of them present only once. The sample consisted of CD4+ T cells sorted from PBMCs, taken about 24 months after vaccination. These receptors all come from a man between 50 and 70 years old who received an inactivated influenza vaccine.

This rearrangement joins TRBV10-2 to TRBJ1-5; D is perhaps TRBD1 (5 bases). The V gene's germline CDR1 is WSHSY and CDR2 SAAADI. The CDR3 spans 13 residues. The V and J ends lost 6 bases and 10 bases respectively, with 16 bases between them. This CDR3 is CASSPQELSPQHF. As DNA, the CDR3 is TGCGCCAGCAGCCCACAGGAGTTAAGCCCCCAGCATTTT.

The table lists this clonotype with a count of one. The V call is TRBV18, the J call TRBJ1-1; D is unresolved. From germline, CDR1 is KGHSH and CDR2 LQKENI. The CDR3 has 15 amino acids. Between the trimmed V and J ends, which lost 1 base and 5 bases, there was a span of 14 bases. The CDR3 nucleotides are TGTGCCAGCTCACCACGTGTGTATGGAGGGACTGAAGCTTTCTTT. This translates into CASSPRVYGGTEAFF.

The V and J genes are TRBV5-1 and TRBJ2-3, with D possibly being TRBD2 (5 bases). The CDR3 is 15 amino acids. Trimming stripped 2 bases from V and 1 base from J, with 11 bases between. Looked up from germline, CDR1 is SGHRS and CDR2 is YFSETQ. As DNA, the CDR3 is TGCGCCAGCAGCTTAGGAAATAGCGGCACAGATACGCAGTATTTT. Its translation is CASSLGNSGTDTQYF.

This clonotype appeared many times. V and J are TRBV7-2 and TRBJ2-5, with D maybe TRBD1 (6 bases). The germline V and J ends were trimmed by 6 bases and 5 bases, with 16 bases remaining between them. Germline V CDR1 and CDR2: SGHTA, FQGNSA. The CDR3 has 14 residues. CDR3 protein: CASSSSGGLETQYF. The CDR3 bases are TGTGCCAGCAGTTCCTCTGGGGGCTTGGAGACCCAGTACTTC. Full variable domain (missing parts from reference TRBV7-2 and TRBJ2-5): GAGVSQSPSNKVTEKGKDVELRCDPISGHTALYWYRQSLGQGLEFLIYFQGNSAPDKSGLPSDRFSAERTGGSVSTLTIQRTQQEDSAVYLCASSSSGGLETQYFGPGTRLLVL.

This chain connects TRBV11-2 to TRBJ2-3; a possible D gene is TRBD2 (5 bases). This CDR3 comprises 18 residues. Per germline, CDR1 SGHAT and CDR2 FQNNGV. Trimming cost V 1 base and J 1 base, with 18 bases left between them. The CDR3 DNA reads as TGTGCCAGCAGCTTAGTTTATAGTCGACTAACCGGCACAGATACGCAGTATTTT. This codes for CASSLVYSRLTGTDTQYF.

V is TRBV18 and J is TRBJ1-3; D is undetermined. Germline V gene lookup returns CDR1 KGHSH and CDR2 LQKENI. V lost 0 bases and J 0 bases, leaving 15 bases between the germline ends. The CDR3 is 18 amino acids. The CDR3 spells CASSPPLRSLSSGNTIYF. In nucleotides, the CDR3 is TGTGCCAGCTCACCACCGCTCCGGAGTTTGAGCTCTGGAAACACCATATATTTT.

There are a few counts of this clonotype. V usage is TRBV4-2 and J usage is TRBJ1-2, with D hard to call. This CDR3 region has 13 residues. V was trimmed by 4 bases and J by 8 bases, leaving 14 bases between them. Germline V lookup: CDR1 LGHNA, CDR2 YNFKEQ. The CDR3 here is CASSLGSDEGYTF. The CDR3 region has the DNA TGTGCCAGCAGCCTCGGGTCAGATGAGGGCTACACCTTC.

This clonotype was seen a handful of times. This chain links TRBV6-2 or TRBV6-3 with TRBJ1-4, with a tentative D call TRBD1 (6 bases). This CDR3 has 14 residues. Germline loops: CDR1 MNHEY, CDR2 SVGEGT. V was clipped by 5 bases and J by 5 bases, with 12 bases between them. The CDR3 reads CASSPGHPNEKLFF. The CDR3 bases are TGTGCCAGCAGTCCGGGACATCCGAATGAAAAACTGTTTTTT.

The table lists this clonotype with a few counts. J is TRBJ2-5 and V is TRBV20-1; 10 bases align to TRBD2. Looked up from germline, CDR1 is DFQATT and CDR2 is SNEGSKA (reference sequence). This CDR3 contains 15 residues. V gave up 4 bases and J gave up 6 bases; unmatched junction bases: 11. This CDR3 reads CSATSISGGAKTQYF. CDR3 DNA sequence: TGCAGTGCTACTTCGATAAGCGGGGGGGCCAAGACCCAGTACTTC.